The source of this T cell receptor beta chain is a study of shared T cell receptors in the human thymus. The CDR3 covers 16 residues. Germline assignment: CDR1 MNHEY and CDR2 SVGAGI. V gave up 2 bases and J gave up 0 bases, with 11 bases separating them. The protocol was immunoSEQ multiplex PCR, while the TCRdb copy is restricted to in-frame clones and leaves out a portion. This sample has some 760,000 clones; approximately 85% occur once, and the top ten carry around 0.01%. These data were also reused for a study on human thymus T cells. That study adds: Healthy Finnish infants having corrective surgery for congenital heart defects served as donors. Corrective heart surgery yielded resections, and these provided the thymus tissue. Among thymic and blood repertoires, usage of V and J genes appeared biased.

The chain joins TRBV6-5 to TRBJ2-4, with no clear D. The source of this sequence is a girl under three years old with a congenital heart defect. The sequenced sample was thymocytes. CDR3 coding DNA: TGTGCCAGCAGTTACGGTGTAACAGTAGCCAAAAACATTCAGTACTTC. Its translation is CASSYGVTVAKNIQYF.